This T cell receptor (beta chain) stems from a study of blood T cell repertoires in COVID-19. The V and J ends lost 0 bases and 1 base, in that order; junction bases with no gene match: 1. Germline V gives CDR1 SGHRS, CDR2 YFSETQ. The CDR3 is 15 amino acids. Sequenced by immunoSEQ multiplex PCR; TCRdb stores in-frame clones only, minus some. The sample has about 76,000 clones, approximately 81% seen once. The receptor's source is a man between 60 and 70 years old with COVID-19, enrolled during active disease. V is TRBV5-1 and J is TRBJ2-3; 8 bases fit TRBD1. Sequencing was done on a sample of peripheral blood. The DNA for the CDR3 is TGCGCCAGCAGCTTGGTGGACAGGGGCACAGATACGCAGTATTTT. Protein sequence: CASSLVDRGTDTQYF.